This TCR beta chain appears in the sequencing data of a study of OX40 agonist ivuxolimab in advanced cancers. About the study: Patients in dose escalation had liver, melanoma, kidney or head and neck cancers. Under the entry rules, prior anti-PD-1, anti-PD-L1 or anti-CTLA-4 therapy was allowed, and roughly 41% had some.

Study-wide findings and caveats: On average, CD8+ T cells showed a greater number of expanded clones than CD4+.

By its share, this clone is medium-sized. Antigen specificity is unknown. Only in-frame clones appear in the TCRdb table, and some are missing; sequencing was by immunoSEQ multiplex PCR. The data show about 17,000 clones, approximately 73% seen once. Germline assignment: CDR1 MDHEN and CDR2 SYDVKM. The CDR3 runs 13 residues. The germline V and J ends were trimmed by 6 bases and 5 bases, with 11 bases remaining between them. Baseline was the first blood sampling point, followed by cycle 4 day 1 and cycle 7 day 1. The material sequenced was CD4+ or CD8+ T cells sorted from blood, taken in a trial of the OX40 agonist ivuxolimab. The TCR originated in an adult with an advanced solid tumor such as melanoma, head and neck, liver or kidney cancer. This chain links TRBV28 with TRBJ2-1, with TRBD1 as a possible D gene (6 bases). CDR3 sequence: CASRPDSHNEQFF. The CDR3, as DNA: TGTGCCAGCAGACCGGACAGCCACAATGAGCAGTTCTTC.